This is a list of T cell receptor beta chains from one sample in a study of cytotoxic CD8 clonotypes in ibrutinib-treated CLL. Here immunoSEQ multiplex PCR was the method, and the copy in TCRdb shows in-frame clones only, minus some. The sample includes 160,000 or so clones, roughly 77% of them seen just once. This sample comprised PBMCs, obtained after 12 months of ibrutinib treatment. All receptors come from a human donor with chronic lymphocytic leukemia. CDR3s include the opening cysteine and the closing phenylalanine or tryptophan. The D gene is left open where the match is weak. Not all rows give a size; the values are once, few, many and, for expanded clones, a class.

V: TRBV28
J: TRBJ1-2
size: -
D: -
DNA: TGTGCCAGCACCTCGACAGAGTTCGGCGGCTACACCTTC
CDR3: CASTSTEFGGYTF

V: TRBV18
J: TRBJ2-5
size: once
D: -
DNA: TGTGCCAGCTCACCAAATACGAGGGGCGTCGAGACCCAGTACTTC
CDR3: CASSPNTRGVETQYF

V: TRBV4-3
J: TRBJ2-3
size: -
D: TRBD2
DNA: TGCGCCAGAAGAGGCTCACTAGCGGAATACACAGATACGCAGTATTTT
CDR3: CARRGSLAEYTDTQYF

V: TRBV27
J: TRBJ1-5
size: few
D: TRBD1
DNA: TGTGCCAGCAGTATGGGACAGAGTAGCAATCAGCCCCAGCATTTT
CDR3: CASSMGQSSNQPQHF

V: TRBV19
J: TRBJ1-2
size: -
D: -
DNA: TGTGCCAGTAGTATGGGGTGGGCCCCGAGTGGCTACACCTTC
CDR3: CASSMGWAPSGYTF

V: TRBV6-6
J: TRBJ2-7
size: once
D: -
DNA: TGTGCCAGCAGTTATTCAGGGATTAACTCCTACGAGCAGTACTTC
CDR3: CASSYSGINSYEQYF

V: TRBV5-6
J: TRBJ1-2
size: -
D: -
DNA: TGTGCCAGCAGCTTGGGGGGGCCTTATGGCTACACCTTC
CDR3: CASSLGGPYGYTF

V: TRBV28
J: TRBJ2-3
size: -
D: -
DNA: TGTGCCAGCAGTTTAGTAGGTCGGGGGGCCCGGGGTACGCAGTATTTT
CDR3: CASSLVGRGARGTQYF

V: TRBV5-1
J: TRBJ2-3
size: -
D: -
DNA: TGCGCCAGCAGCTTGGCCGCGGTTGGTGGCACAGATACGCAGTATTTT
CDR3: CASSLAAVGGTDTQYF

V: TRBV4-1
J: TRBJ1-1
size: -
D: -
DNA: TGCGCCAGCAGCCAAGATACGGGGAACACTGAAGCTTTCTTT
CDR3: CASSQDTGNTEAFF